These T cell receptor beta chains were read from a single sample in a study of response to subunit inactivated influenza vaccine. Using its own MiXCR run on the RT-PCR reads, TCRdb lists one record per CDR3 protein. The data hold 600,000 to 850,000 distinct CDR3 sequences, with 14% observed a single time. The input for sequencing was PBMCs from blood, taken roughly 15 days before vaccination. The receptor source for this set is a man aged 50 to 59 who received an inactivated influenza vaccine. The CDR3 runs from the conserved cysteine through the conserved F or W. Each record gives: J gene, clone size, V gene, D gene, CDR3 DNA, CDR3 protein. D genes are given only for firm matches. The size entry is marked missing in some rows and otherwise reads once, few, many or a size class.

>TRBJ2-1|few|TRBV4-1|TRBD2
TGCGCCAGCAGCCAAAGGGGACTAGCGGGCGTTCTCTCCTACAATGAGCAGTTCTTC
CASSQRGLAGVLSYNEQFF
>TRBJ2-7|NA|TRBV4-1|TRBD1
TGCGCCAGCAGCCCCGATCCTACAGGGGTCTACGAGCAGTACTTC
CASSPDPTGVYEQYF
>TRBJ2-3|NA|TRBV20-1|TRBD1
TGCAGTGCTAGACCGGGACAGAACACAGATACGCAGTATTTT
CSARPGQNTDTQYF
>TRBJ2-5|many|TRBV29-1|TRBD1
TGCAGCGGGGCAGGACAGGGACTCCAAGAGACCCAGTACTTC
CSGAGQGLQETQYF
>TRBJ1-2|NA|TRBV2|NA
TGTGCCAGCAGTGATGCCGGATCCTATGGCTACACCTTC
CASSDAGSYGYTF
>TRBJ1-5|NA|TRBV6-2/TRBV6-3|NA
TGTGCCAGCAGGAGACTCAATCAGCCCCAGCATTTT
CASRRLNQPQHF
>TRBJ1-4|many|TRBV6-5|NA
TGTGCCAGCAGTTCGCCAGCAACTAATGAAAAACTGTTTTTT
CASSSPATNEKLFF
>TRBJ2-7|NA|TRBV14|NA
TGTGCCAGCAGCCCCGGTTGGGGGCAGTACGAGCAGTACTTC
CASSPGWGQYEQYF
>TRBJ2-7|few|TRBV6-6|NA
TGTGCCAGCAGAAAACAGGACAACGAGCAGTACTTC
CASRKQDNEQYF
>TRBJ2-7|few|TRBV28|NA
TGTGCCAGCAGTTCGCCGGGGGCTGACTCCTACGAGCAGTACTTC
CASSSPGADSYEQYF
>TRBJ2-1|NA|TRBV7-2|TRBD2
TGTGCCAGCAGCTTAGACGGGGGGAAGCAGTTCTTC
CASSLDGGKQFF
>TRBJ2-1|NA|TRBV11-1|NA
TGTGCCAGCAGCCCTCAGAGCGGAGGGGGGCCTTCCTACAATGAGCAGTTCTTC
CASSPQSGGGPSYNEQFF
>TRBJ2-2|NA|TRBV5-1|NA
TGCGCCAGCAGCCAAAATGGGGGGGCCAGCACCGGGGAGCTGTTTTTT
CASSQNGGASTGELFF
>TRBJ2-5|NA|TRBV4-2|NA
TGTGCCAGCAGCCGAGGACTGCAGGGCTCCCAAGAGACCCAGTACTTC
CASSRGLQGSQETQYF
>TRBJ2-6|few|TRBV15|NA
TGTGCCACCAGCAGCGAACTCACCGGGGCCAACGTCCTGACTTTC
CATSSELTGANVLTF
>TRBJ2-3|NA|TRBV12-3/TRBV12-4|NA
TGTGCCAGCAGACAAGAGGGGGTCGATACGCAGTATTTT
CASRQEGVDTQYF
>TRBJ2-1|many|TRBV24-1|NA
TGTGCCACCAGTGATTCGGCGGTCCCTATGAGCGGGACATACAATGAGCAGTTCTTC
CATSDSAVPMSGTYNEQFF
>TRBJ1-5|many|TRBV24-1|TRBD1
TGTGCCACAGGACAGGGGGGCAATCAGCCCCAGCATTTT
CATGQGGNQPQHF
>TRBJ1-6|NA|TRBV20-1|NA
TGCAGTGCTGGCTATATCGGGCAGAACAATTCACCCCTCCACTTT
CSAGYIGQNNSPLHF
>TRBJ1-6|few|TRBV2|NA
TGTGCCAGCAGTGCGGGGGGGCTTAGTTCACCCCTCCACTTT
CASSAGGLSSPLHF
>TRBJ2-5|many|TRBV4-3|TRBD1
TGCGCCAGCAGCCGAGGGACAGAAGAGACCCAGTACTTC
CASSRGTEETQYF
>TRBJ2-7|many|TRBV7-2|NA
TGTGCCAGCAGCTCTGGAACTTATATCAACGAGCAGTACTTC
CASSSGTYINEQYF
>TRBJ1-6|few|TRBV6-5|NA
TGTGCCAGCAGTTCAGGGCCAGGAAGAAATTCACCCCTCCACTTT
CASSSGPGRNSPLHF
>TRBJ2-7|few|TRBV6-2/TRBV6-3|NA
TGTGCCAGCAGTTTGGCAACCGCCTACGAGCAGTACTTC
CASSLATAYEQYF
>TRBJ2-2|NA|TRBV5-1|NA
TGCGCCAGCAGGCCCCTAGGGGGGACCTCGAACACCGGGGAGCTGTTTTTT
CASRPLGGTSNTGELFF
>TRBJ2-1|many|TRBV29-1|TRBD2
TGCAGCGCGCAGACTAGCTCGCATGAGCAGTTCTTC
CSAQTSSHEQFF
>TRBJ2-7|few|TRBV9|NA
TGTGCCAGCAGCGTGGGGAACAGGGTCGGCGAGCAGTACTTC
CASSVGNRVGEQYF
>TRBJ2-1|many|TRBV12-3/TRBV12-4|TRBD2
TGTGCCAGCAGTTTATCTAGCGGGAGGGGCAATGAGCAGTTCTTC
CASSLSSGRGNEQFF
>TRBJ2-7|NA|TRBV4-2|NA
TGTGCCAGCAGCCAAGGCAGTTTGGGGGCACGGAACGAGCAGTACTTC
CASSQGSLGARNEQYF
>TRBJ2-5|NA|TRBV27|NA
TGTGCCAGCAGAGCCCTGGCCAAAGAGACCCAGTACTTC
CASRALAKETQYF
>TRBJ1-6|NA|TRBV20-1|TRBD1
TGCAGTGCTAGACAAACCGGGACAGGGGATTCACCCCTCCACTTT
CSARQTGTGDSPLHF
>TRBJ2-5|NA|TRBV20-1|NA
TGCAGTGCTAGCCGGGACCCCCCGGGGGAGACCCAGTACTTC
CSASRDPPGETQYF
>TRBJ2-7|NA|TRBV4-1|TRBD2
TGCGCCAGCAGCCAAGAAGACGGACTAGCGGACGTCGACGAGCAGTACTTC
CASSQEDGLADVDEQYF
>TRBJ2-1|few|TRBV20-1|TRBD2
TGCAGTGCTAGAGAAGCGGGGCTCAATTACAATGAGCAGTTCTTC
CSAREAGLNYNEQFF
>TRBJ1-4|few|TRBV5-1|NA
TGCGCCAGCAGCTTGGGAGGCGGAGTCGGTACTGAAAAACTGTTTTTT
CASSLGGGVGTEKLFF
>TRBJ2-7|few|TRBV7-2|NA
TGTGCCAGCAGCCTAAGAGCCGGTCCCTACGAGCAGTACTTC
CASSLRAGPYEQYF
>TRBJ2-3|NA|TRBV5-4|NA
TGTGCCAGCAGCCTCCGGGCTGGGATTCCCACAGATACGCAGTATTTT
CASSLRAGIPTDTQYF
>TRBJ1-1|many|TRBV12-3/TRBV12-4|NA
TGTGCCAGCAGTATGGGACCGAACACTGAAGCTTTCTTT
CASSMGPNTEAFF
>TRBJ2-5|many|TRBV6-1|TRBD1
TGTGCCAGCAGTGAAGGGGACAGGGAGAAAGAGACCCAGTACTTC
CASSEGDREKETQYF
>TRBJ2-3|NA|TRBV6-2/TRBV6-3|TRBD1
TGTGCCAGCAGTTACTCAAGGGACAGGAGCACAGATACGCAGTATTTT
CASSYSRDRSTDTQYF
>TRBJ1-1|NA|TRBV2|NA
TGTGCCAGCAGTGTAGGCCCAGCGGGGAACACTGAAGCTTTCTTT
CASSVGPAGNTEAFF
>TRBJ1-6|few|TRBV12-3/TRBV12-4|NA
TGTGCCAGCAGTCTGTACGGGACATCCAATTCACCCCTCCACTTT
CASSLYGTSNSPLHF
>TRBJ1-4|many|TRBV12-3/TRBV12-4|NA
TGTGCCAGCAGTTTTAGTGGGGGAAAAGAAAAACTGTTTTTT
CASSFSGGKEKLFF
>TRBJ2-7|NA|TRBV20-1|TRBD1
TGCAGTGCTAGCCCCGCGGGACAGGGAGCCTACGAGCAGTACTTC
CSASPAGQGAYEQYF